This T cell receptor beta chain was documented in a study of cytomegalovirus exposure and HLA in healthy donors. A multiplex PCR was run with 60 Vbeta primers and 13 Jbeta primers. Data came from immunoSEQ multiplex PCR; TCRdb stores just in-frame clones and leaves some out. In the table there are around 64,000 clones, roughly 74% of which are singletons. The V end lost 1 base, the J end lost 0 bases, and 7 bases lay between the germline ends. CDR1 is LNHNV, CDR2 YYDKDF, per germline (reference sequence). The CDR3 loop spans 14 amino acids. The receptor was derived from a man younger than 35 in good health and CMV-seropositive. The material sequenced was PBMCs. The chain carries TRBV15 and TRBJ2-7; D call uncertain. CDR3 sequence reads: CATSRGHASYEQYF. The CDR3 nucleotides are TGTGCCACCAGCAGAGGGCATGCCTCCTACGAGCAGTACTTC. Full variable domain (outside the CDR3, taken from reference TRBV15 and TRBJ2-7): DAMVIQNPRYQVTQFGKPVTLSCSQTLNHNVMYWYQQKSSQAPKLLFHYYDKDFNNEADTPDNFQSRRPNTSFCFLDIRSPGLGDTAMYLCATSRGHASYEQYFGPGTRLTVT.